This TCR beta chain was documented in a study of blood T cell repertoires in COVID-19. Whole-study context: Sample material is recorded as cDNA or gDNA derived from T cells, B-cell-depleted T cells, or PBMCs.

Participant ages covered about 18 to 95 years across about 25 US areas. Membership in each cohort depended on participant-reported clinical history. Per the original data handling: Estimation of nucleated cell counts was performed using reference gene primer amplification. Method: immunoSEQ multiplex PCR; TCRdb's copy keeps in-frame clones and lacks some. D and trimming come from the DNA, and the V and J calls and clone size come from that table. Of 150,000 to 200,000 clones in the sample, 89% were seen once. V lost 0 bases and J 0 bases, leaving 6 bases between the germline ends. Germline lookup yields CDR1 MNHEY and CDR2 SMNVEV (reference sequence). The CDR3 length is 14 residues.

Sequencing used PBMCs or T cells enriched from blood (not recorded which). The chain links TRBV27 to TRBJ2-7, with D possibly matching TRBD1 (5 bases). This TCR was recovered from a woman in her forties with acute COVID-19. The DNA of the CDR3 is TGTGCCAGCAGTTTATCAGGGGACTCCTACGAGCAGTACTTC. As protein: CASSLSGDSYEQYF.